This TCR beta chain was observed in a study of T cell responses to AZD1222 COVID-19 vaccine. This clone was recorded only once. Sequencing was performed with immunoSEQ multiplex PCR; in TCRdb, only in-frame clones are kept and a portion is missing. The sample has around 58,000 clones, around 90% seen once; the top ten hold more than 14%. The V and J ends lost 3 bases and 7 bases, in that order; junction bases with no gene match: 10. Germline V gives CDR1 KGHSH, CDR2 LQKENI. This CDR3 has 15 residues. Here the sequenced sample was peripheral blood, taken 28 days after the second AZD1222 dose. The source is an adult who received the AZD1222 COVID-19 vaccine. The gene calls are TRBV18 and TRBJ1-1, with 8 bases fitting TRBD1. Written as DNA, the CDR3 is TGTGCCAGCTCACCCCTATCCAGGGGGCAAGGTGAAGCTTTCTTT. Its translation: CASSPLSRGQGEAFF.